Below, 10 T cell receptor beta chains from the same sample are listed, as sequenced in a study of blood T cell repertoires in COVID-19. Using immunoSEQ multiplex PCR, the repertoire was profiled, and TCRdb retains in-frame clones only, with some absent. Of about 260,000 clones listed, about 87% were seen once; the top ten hold over 3.5%. Sequenced input: peripheral blood. The receptors come from a woman aged 40-49 years with acute or convalescent COVID-19.

This rearrangement joins TRBV12-3 or TRBV12-4 to TRBJ1-2; D is undetermined. V lost 4 bases and J lost 8, with 5 bases in between. The CDR3 extends over 10 amino acids. CDR3 protein: CASSSVGYTF. For the CDR3, the DNA is TGTGCCAGCAGTTCCGTGGGCTACACCTTC.

The chain couples TRBV6-6 to TRBJ1-6, with D perhaps TRBD1 (5 bases). The CDR3 has 13 residues. V was trimmed by 6 bases and J by 10 bases, leaving 13 bases between them. Germline CDR1 and CDR2: MNHNY and SVGAGI (reference sequence). DNA of the CDR3: TGTGCCAGCAGCCGAACAGGATCCTCACCCCTCCACTTT. It translates to CASSRTGSSPLHF.

The chain carries TRBV6-5 and TRBJ1-1, with 7 bases fitting TRBD1. J lost 3 bases, V lost 0 bases, and 4 bases had no gene match. CDR1 is MNHEY and CDR2 is SVGAGI in the germline V gene. The CDR3 is 15 residues long. CDR3 residues: CASSYSGQVYTEAFF. The DNA of the CDR3 is TGTGCCAGCAGTTACTCCGGACAGGTATACACTGAAGCTTTCTTT.

The chain couples TRBV6-4 to TRBJ2-1, with 7 bases fitting TRBD1. The CDR3 has 16 amino acids. Germline V gives CDR1 MRHNA, CDR2 SNTAGT. J gave up 7 bases and V 0 bases, and 9 bases lay outside the gene matches. This CDR3 reads CASSDSRTGTVNEQFF. The DNA for the CDR3 is TGTGCCAGCAGTGACTCTAGGACCGGGACAGTTAATGAGCAGTTCTTC.

J is TRBJ1-2 and V is TRBV19; D is possibly TRBD1 (5 bases). V was trimmed by 2 bases and J by 3 bases, leaving 13 bases between them. From germline, CDR1 is LNHDA and CDR2 SQIVND (reference sequence). The CDR3 has 15 amino acids. The CDR3 loop is CASSISRTGDYGYTF. The CDR3 DNA sequence: TGTGCCAGTAGTATAAGTAGGACGGGGGACTATGGCTACACCTTC.

V gene TRBV21-1 combines with J gene TRBJ2-3; the listed D gene, TRBD2, was not tested against the DNA. TRBV21-1 is a pseudogene locus. CDR3 length equals 20 residues. The CDR3: CASSKEHCRTSGGHTDTQYF. CDR3 coding DNA: TGTGCCAGCAGCAAAGAGCACTGTCGGACTAGCGGAGGGCACACAGATACGCAGTATTTT.

The chain is built from TRBV9 and TRBJ2-3; the match to TRBD2 covers 13 bases. The CDR3 length is 16 residues. Trimming took 4 bases from V and 6 from J; bases not matched to a gene: 8. Looked up from germline, CDR1 is SGDLS and CDR2 is YYNGEE. In nucleotides, the CDR3 is TGTGCCAGCAGCATCGGACTAGCGGGGGTGGTGGATACGCAGTATTTT. Encoded protein: CASSIGLAGVVDTQYF. Supplemented by reference TRBV9 and TRBJ2-3, the full variable domain reads DSGVTQTPKHLITATGQRVTLRCSPRSGDLSVYWYQQSLDQGLQFLIQYYNGEERAKGNILERFSAQQFPDLHSELNLSSLELGDSALYFCASSIGLAGVVDTQYFGPGTRLTVL.

This clone has just one count. The chain links TRBV5-1 to TRBJ2-1, with a possible D match to TRBD1 (5 bases). Germline assignment: CDR1 SGHRS and CDR2 YFSETQ. With 1 base removed from V and 4 bases from J, the gap between germline ends came to 12 bases. This CDR3 has 15 amino acids. DNA of the CDR3: TGCGCCAGCAGCTTGCCCAGAGACAGATACAATGAGCAGTTCTTC. Translating it yields CASSLPRDRYNEQFF.

The chain joins TRBV3-1 (or the pseudogene TRBV3-2) to TRBJ1-6; D remains ambiguous. Trimming removed 8 bases from V and 8 bases from J, with 16 bases in between. CDR3 length equals 14 residues. From germline, CDR1 is LGHDT and CDR2 YNNKEL (reference sequence). CDR3 protein: CASSGPGWHSPLHF. DNA for the CDR3: TGTGCCAGCTCTGGGCCGGGGTGGCATTCACCCCTCCACTTT.

The genes are TRBV7-2 and TRBJ2-4, with 10 bases aligning to TRBD2. The CDR3 covers 16 residues. J lost 9 bases, V lost 8 bases, and 16 bases had no gene match. CDR1 SGHTA and CDR2 FQGNSA come from the germline V gene. The DNA of the CDR3 is TGTGCCAGCTCCTTAGCGGGGGGTTTCCCGGAAGGCATTCAGTACTTC. Translated: CASSLAGGFPEGIQYF.